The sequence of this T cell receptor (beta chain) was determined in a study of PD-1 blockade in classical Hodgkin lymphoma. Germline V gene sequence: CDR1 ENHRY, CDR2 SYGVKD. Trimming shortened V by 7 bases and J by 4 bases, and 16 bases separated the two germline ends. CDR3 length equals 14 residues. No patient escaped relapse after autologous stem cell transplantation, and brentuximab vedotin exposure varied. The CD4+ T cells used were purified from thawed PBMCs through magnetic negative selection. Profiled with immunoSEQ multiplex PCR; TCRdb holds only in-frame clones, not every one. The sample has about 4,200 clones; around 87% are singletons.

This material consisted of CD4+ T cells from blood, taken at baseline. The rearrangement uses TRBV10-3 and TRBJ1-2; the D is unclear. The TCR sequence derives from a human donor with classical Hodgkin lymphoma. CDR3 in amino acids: CAITAGWDTYGYTF. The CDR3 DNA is TGTGCCATCACCGCCGGGTGGGATACCTATGGCTACACCTTC.